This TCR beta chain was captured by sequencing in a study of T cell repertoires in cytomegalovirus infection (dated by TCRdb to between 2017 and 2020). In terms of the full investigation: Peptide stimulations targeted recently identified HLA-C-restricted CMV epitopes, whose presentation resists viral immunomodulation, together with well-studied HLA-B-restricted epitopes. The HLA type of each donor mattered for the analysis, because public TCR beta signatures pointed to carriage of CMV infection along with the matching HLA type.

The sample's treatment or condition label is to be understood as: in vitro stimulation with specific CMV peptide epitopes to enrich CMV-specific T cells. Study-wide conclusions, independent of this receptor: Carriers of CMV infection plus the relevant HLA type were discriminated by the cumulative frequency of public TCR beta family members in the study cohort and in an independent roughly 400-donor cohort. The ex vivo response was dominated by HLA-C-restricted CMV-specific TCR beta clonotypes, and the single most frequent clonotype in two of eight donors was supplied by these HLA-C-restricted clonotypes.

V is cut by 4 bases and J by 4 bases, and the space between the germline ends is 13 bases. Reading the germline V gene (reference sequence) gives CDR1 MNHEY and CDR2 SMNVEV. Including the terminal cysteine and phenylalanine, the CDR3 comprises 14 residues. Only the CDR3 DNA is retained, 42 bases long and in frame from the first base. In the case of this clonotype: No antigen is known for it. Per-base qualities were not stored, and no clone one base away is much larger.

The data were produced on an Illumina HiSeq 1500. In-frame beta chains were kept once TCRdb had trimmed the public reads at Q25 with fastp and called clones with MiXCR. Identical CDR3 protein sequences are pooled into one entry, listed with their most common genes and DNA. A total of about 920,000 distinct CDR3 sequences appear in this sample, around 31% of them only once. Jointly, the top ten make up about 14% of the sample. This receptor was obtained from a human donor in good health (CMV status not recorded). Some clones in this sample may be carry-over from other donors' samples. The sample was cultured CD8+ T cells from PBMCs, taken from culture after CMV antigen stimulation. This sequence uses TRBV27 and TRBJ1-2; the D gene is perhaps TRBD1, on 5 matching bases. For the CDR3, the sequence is CASSSGAGFYGYTF. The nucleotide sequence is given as TGTGCCAGCAGTTCCGGGGCAGGCTTCTATGGCTACACCTTC.